Sequencing of this T cell receptor (beta chain) was carried out in a study of shared clonotypes between healthy human individuals. The wider study: Per donor, CD8 memory used one plate, CD8 naive used two, CD4 memory used three and CD4 naive used three.

CD4+ cells underwent separation, giving CD45RA+ naive and CD45RA-negative memory subsets. The length of the CDR3 is 15 residues. This table comes from immunoSEQ multiplex PCR, and its TCRdb copy is limited to in-frame clones, with some not included. This sample carries 2 million to 2.5 million clones, 85% to 95% of them seen once, and the ten largest clones take 0.3% to 0.4%. This clone was detected only once. The receptor was derived from a man aged 18 to 30 in good health. Some clones in this sample may be carry-over from other donors' samples. Sequences were obtained from naive CD4+ T cells from PBMCs. Subset indicated: CD45RA+ positively selected. V gene TRBV21-1 combines with J gene TRBJ1-5; the listed D gene, TRBD1, was not tested against the DNA. TRBV21-1 is recorded as a pseudogene. CDR3 sequence: CASPRGGRGNQPQHF. In DNA form, the CDR3 reads TGTGCCAGCCCTAGAGGGGGCAGGGGCAATCAGCCCCAGCATTTT.